This T cell receptor beta chain originates from a study of blood T cell repertoires in COVID-19 (TCRdb year 2020). Background for the entire study: Samples from collaborators originated in the United States, Italy and Spain and spanned both the acute and convalescent phases of COVID-19. The prospective study material was composed of cDNA or gDNA derived from T cells, B-cell-depleted T cells, or PBMCs. Samples were obtained from the ongoing ImmuneRACE study (first 160 participants) and from 950 to 1,500 subjects provided by 6 global collaborators. The dataset comprised deeply sampled blood TCRbeta repertoires from subjects exposed to, actively infected with, or recovered from COVID-19. Where available, HLA class I and class II types were taken from metadata supplied by the sample provider and were not determined by assay-based typing. The repertoires were released in a freely available public database meant as a resource for research on the immune response to SARS-CoV-2. Sample metadata almost always included a de-identified subject ID, COVID-19 status, age in years and sex. Results and caveats for the whole study, not just this receptor: The amount of clinical and demographic metadata varied by source and participant and was provided uncurated.

TCRbeta CDR3 regions were amplified from genomic DNA by means of the immunoSEQ Assay, a bias-controlled multiplex PCR. As for the original processing: Within the assay, amplification of reference gene primers was used to estimate how many nucleated cells each sample contained. Sequence reads were collapsed and filtered to measure the absolute abundance of every unique TCRbeta CDR3 rearrangement. For each sample, productive Simpson clonality was calculated as the square root of Simpson's diversity index over productive rearrangements. The table was pulled from immuneACCESS by TCRdb, which kept in-frame rearrangements only. Such tables lose some clones; where checked, under half of the loss comes from unresolved V genes, and the rest has no known cause. V, J and clone size were drawn from that table, and D and trimming were deduced from the DNA. For this sample there are 200,000 to 300,000 clones; about 85% appear just once. Of the sample, around 7.2% is held by the ten largest clones.

Taken from the germline V gene (reference sequence), the CDR1 and CDR2 loops are MNHEY and SMNVEV. Relative to germline, V is 6 bases shorter and J is 3 bases shorter, with 9 bases between their ends. The CDR3 holds 13 amino acids from the cysteine to the phenylalanine. CDR3 DNA only is kept here, 39 bases in frame from base 1. As regards this clone: The antigen this receptor binds is unknown. One base away there is no much larger clone; base qualities are not given.

Another Seattle source contributed samples from volunteer blood donors who had recovered from COVID-19. Collaborating institutions collected whole blood in K2EDTA tubes following their own protocols. For TCRbeta analysis, collaborator samples were shipped as frozen whole blood, as isolated PBMCs, or as DNA extracted from either sample type. The TCR originated in a man aged 60 to 75 who had recovered from COVID-19. The sequence links TRBV27 to TRBJ1-5, with the D gene uncertain. Material for sequencing was peripheral blood. The DNA reads as follows: TGTGCCAGCAGGAGGGATAACAATCAGCCCCAGCATTTT. It translates as CASRRDNNQPQHF.